Reported below is one T cell receptor beta chain. The CDR3 totals 15 residues. Trimming took 3 bases from V and 1 from J; bases not matched to a gene: 5. Germline-derived CDR1 and CDR2 are SGDLS and YYNGEE. Healthy individuals of Caucasian origin from Russia, aged roughly 6 to 95, served as donors. This sample was included in a study of blood T cells in healthy people across ages. As for the study in general: About one barcoded beta molecule per two T cells was captured by template switching.

Combining a sample-barcoded 5' primer with a J-beta primer mix, a second PCR ran for 7 to 11 cycles. TCRdb independently ran MiXCR on the 5' RACE reads; one entry per CDR3 protein. The sample has 1.4 million or so distinct CDR3 sequences, roughly 43% seen once. The chain couples TRBV9 to TRBJ2-3, with 7 bases fitting TRBD2. The sample taken for sequencing was blood. The TCR originated in a woman in her late teens or twenties in good health. The CDR3 is CASSARGGGTDTQYF. In nucleotides, the CDR3 is TGTGCCAGCAGCGCTCGCGGGGGTGGCACAGATACGCAGTATTTT.